This TCR beta chain stems from a study of lymphopenia after photon versus proton radiotherapy. Repertoires were generated with immunoSEQ multiplex PCR, while TCRdb's copy carries only in-frame clones and drops some. The data contain about 24,000 clones, 84% of them singletons. The length of the CDR3 is 15 residues. V gave up 0 bases and J gave up 4 bases, with 11 bases separating them. Germline V gene lookup returns CDR1 SGHKS and CDR2 YYEKEE (reference sequence). This clonotype was obtained from a man aged 40-55 years with gastric cancer. Source: peripheral blood, taken from a patient treated with photon-based radiotherapy. V usage is TRBV5-5 and J usage is TRBJ1-3; unclear D gene. The chain's CDR3 is CASSLAGRPGNTIYF. The CDR3 DNA follows: TGTGCCAGCAGCTTGGCGGGCAGGCCCGGAAACACCATATATTTT.